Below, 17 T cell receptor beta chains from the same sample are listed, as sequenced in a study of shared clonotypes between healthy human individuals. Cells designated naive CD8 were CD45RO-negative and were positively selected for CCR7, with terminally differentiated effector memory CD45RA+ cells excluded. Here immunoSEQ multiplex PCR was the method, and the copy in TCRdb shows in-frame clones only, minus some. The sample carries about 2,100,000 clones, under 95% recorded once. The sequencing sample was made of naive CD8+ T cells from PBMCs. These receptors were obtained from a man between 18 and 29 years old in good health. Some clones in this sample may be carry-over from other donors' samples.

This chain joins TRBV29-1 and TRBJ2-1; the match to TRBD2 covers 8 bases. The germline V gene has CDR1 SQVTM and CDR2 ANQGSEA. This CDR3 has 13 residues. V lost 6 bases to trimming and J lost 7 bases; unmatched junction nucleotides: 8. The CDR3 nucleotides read TGCAGCGTCTCCGGGACTAGTAGTAATGAGCAGTTCTTC. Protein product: CSVSGTSSNEQFF.

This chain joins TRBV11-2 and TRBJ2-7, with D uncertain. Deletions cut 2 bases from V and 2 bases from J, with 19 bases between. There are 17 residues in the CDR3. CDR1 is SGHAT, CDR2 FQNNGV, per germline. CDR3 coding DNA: TGTGCCAGCAGCTTAATCCTAAGGCGCGAGAACGCCTACGAGCAGTACTTC. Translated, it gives CASSLILRRENAYEQYF. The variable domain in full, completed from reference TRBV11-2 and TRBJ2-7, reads EAGVAQSPRYKIIEKRQSVAFWCNPISGHATLYWYQQILGQGPKLLIQFQNNGVVDDSQLPKDRFSAERLKGVDSTLKIQPAKLEDSAVYLCASSLILRRENAYEQYFGPGTRLTVT.

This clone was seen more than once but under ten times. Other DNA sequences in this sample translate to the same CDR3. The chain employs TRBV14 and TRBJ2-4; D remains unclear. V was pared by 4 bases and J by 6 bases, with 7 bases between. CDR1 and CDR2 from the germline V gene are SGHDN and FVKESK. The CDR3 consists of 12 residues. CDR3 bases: TGTGCCAGCAGCCTCCAAGGAAACATTCAGTACTTC. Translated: CASSLQGNIQYF.

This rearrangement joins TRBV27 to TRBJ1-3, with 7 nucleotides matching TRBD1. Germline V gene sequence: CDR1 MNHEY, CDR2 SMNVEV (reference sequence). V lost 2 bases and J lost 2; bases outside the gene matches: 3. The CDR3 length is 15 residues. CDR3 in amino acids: CASSLKGAPGNTIYF. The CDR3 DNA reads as TGTGCCAGCAGTTTAAAGGGGGCGCCTGGAAACACCATATATTTT.

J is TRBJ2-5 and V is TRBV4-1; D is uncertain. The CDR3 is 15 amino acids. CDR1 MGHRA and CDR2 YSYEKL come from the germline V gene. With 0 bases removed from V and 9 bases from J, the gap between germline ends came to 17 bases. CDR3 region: CASSQDFGLAESQYF. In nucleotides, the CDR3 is TGCGCCAGCAGCCAAGATTTCGGCCTCGCCGAGTCCCAGTACTTC.

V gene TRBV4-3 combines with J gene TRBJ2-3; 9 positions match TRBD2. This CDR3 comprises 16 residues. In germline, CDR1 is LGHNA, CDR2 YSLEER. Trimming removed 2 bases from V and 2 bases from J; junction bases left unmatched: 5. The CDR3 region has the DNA TGCGCCAGCAGCCAAAATAGCGGGAGCCACACAGATACGCAGTATTTT. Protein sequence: CASSQNSGSHTDTQYF.

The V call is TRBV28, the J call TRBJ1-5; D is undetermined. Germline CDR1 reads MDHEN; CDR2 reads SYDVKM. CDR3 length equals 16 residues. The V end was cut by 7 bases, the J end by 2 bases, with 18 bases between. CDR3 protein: CASTLYGHGGNQPQHF. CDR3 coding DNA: TGTGCCAGCACCCTTTATGGGCATGGGGGCAATCAGCCCCAGCATTTT.

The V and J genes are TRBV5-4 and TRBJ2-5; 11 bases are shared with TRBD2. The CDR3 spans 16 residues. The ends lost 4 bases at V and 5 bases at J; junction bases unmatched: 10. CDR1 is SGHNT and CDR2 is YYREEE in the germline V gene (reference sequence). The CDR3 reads CASSTRLAGQPETQYF. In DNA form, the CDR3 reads TGTGCCAGCAGCACCAGACTAGCGGGACAACCGGAGACCCAGTACTTC.

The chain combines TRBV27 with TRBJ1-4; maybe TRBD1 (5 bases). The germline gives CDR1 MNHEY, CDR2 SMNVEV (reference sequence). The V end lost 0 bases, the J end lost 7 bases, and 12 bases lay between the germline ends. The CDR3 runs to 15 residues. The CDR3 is CASSLSRALGEKLFF. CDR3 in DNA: TGTGCCAGCAGTTTATCCAGGGCGCTAGGTGAAAAACTGTTTTTT.

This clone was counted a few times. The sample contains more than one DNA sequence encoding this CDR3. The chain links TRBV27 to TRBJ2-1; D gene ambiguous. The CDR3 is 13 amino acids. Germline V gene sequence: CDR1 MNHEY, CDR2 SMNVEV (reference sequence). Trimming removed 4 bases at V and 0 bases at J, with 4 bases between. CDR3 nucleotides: TGTGCCAGCAGTTACAGCTCCTACAATGAGCAGTTCTTC. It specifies CASSYSSYNEQFF.

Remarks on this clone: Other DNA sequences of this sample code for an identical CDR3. In DNA form, the CDR3 reads TGTGCCAGCTCACCCGGGTTGGGCGAGCAGTACTTC. Encoded protein: CASSPGLGEQYF. The genes are TRBV18 and TRBJ2-7; D is unresolved. This CDR3 is 12 amino acids long. V was shortened by 3 bases and J by 6 bases, with 9 bases between the two germline ends. The germline CDR1 and CDR2 sequences are KGHSH and LQKENI. Together with reference TRBV18 and TRBJ2-7, the CDR3 gives the full variable domain: NAGVMQNPRHLVRRRGQEARLRCSPMKGHSHVYWYRQLPEEGLKFMVYLQKENIIDESGMPKERFSAEFPKEGPSILRIQQVVRGDSAAYFCASSPGLGEQYFGPGTRLTVT.

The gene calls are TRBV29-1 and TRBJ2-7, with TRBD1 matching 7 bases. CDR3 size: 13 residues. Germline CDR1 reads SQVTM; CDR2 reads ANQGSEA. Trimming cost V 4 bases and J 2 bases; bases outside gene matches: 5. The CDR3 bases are TGCAGCGTTGCTTCGCAGGGGGCCTACGAGCAGTACTTC. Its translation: CSVASQGAYEQYF.

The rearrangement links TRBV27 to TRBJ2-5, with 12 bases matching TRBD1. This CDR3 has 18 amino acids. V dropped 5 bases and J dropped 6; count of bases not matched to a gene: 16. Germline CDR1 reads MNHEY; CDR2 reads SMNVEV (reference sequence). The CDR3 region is CASSQRDRGRVMIQTQYF. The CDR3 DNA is TGTGCCAGCAGTCAACGGGACAGGGGGCGTGTGATGATCCAGACCCAGTACTTC.

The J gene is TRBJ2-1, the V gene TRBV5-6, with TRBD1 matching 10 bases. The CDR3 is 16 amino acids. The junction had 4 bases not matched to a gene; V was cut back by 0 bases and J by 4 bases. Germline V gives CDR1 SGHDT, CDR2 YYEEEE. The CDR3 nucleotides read TGTGCCAGCAGCTTGGCCTGGACAGGGGGTTACAATGAGCAGTTCTTC. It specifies CASSLAWTGGYNEQFF.

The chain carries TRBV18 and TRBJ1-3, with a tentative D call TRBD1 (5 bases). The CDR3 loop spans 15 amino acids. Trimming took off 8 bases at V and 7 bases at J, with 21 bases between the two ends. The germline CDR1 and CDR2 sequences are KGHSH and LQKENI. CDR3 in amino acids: CASATSRIRGNTIYF. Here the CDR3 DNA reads TGTGCCAGCGCGACCAGTAGGATTCGGGGGAACACCATATATTTT. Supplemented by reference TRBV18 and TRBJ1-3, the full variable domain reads NAGVMQNPRHLVRRRGQEARLRCSPMKGHSHVYWYRQLPEEGLKFMVYLQKENIIDESGMPKERFSAEFPKEGPSILRIQQVVRGDSAAYFCASATSRIRGNTIYFGEGSWLTVV.

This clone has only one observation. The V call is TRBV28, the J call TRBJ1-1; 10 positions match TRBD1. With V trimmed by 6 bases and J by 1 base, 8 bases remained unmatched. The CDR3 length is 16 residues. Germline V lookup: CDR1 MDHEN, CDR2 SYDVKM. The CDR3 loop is CASRTGTGEPNTEAFF. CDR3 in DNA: TGTGCCAGCAGGACCGGGACAGGGGAACCGAACACTGAAGCTTTCTTT.

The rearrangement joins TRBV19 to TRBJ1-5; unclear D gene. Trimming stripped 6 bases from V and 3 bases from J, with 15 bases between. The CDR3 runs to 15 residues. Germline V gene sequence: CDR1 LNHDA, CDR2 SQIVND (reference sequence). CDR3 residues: CASSQPPGFNQPQHF. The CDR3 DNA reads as TGTGCCAGTAGCCAACCCCCAGGCTTCAATCAGCCCCAGCATTTT.